One and the same sample provided the 22 T cell receptor beta chains below, sequenced in a study of T cell changes during pregnancy in multiple sclerosis. The repertoire was sequenced with immunoSEQ multiplex PCR; TCRdb's copy has only in-frame clones and lacks some. This table holds around 60,000 clones, roughly nine tenths found once. Material: peripheral blood, obtained in the third trimester of pregnancy. Receptors were obtained from a female donor in good health, enrolled as a control in a pregnancy study.

V and J are TRBV7-2 and TRBJ2-3; the D is unclear. The CDR3 contains 14 residues. Germline V gene data show CDR1 as SGHTA and CDR2 as FQGNSA. Trimming took off 2 bases at V and 2 bases at J, with 8 bases between the two ends. The CDR3 protein is CASSLYQDTDTQYF. CDR3 nucleotide sequence: TGTGCCAGCAGCTTATATCAGGACACAGATACGCAGTATTTT.

The chain has TRBV27 and TRBJ2-1; 14 bases are a match to TRBD2. V shed 4 bases, J shed 4 bases, and the junction held 9 bases outside the gene matches. Germline-derived CDR1 and CDR2 are MNHEY and SMNVEV (reference sequence). This CDR3 is built from 18 residues. The CDR3 bases are TGTGCCAGCAGTTCTCAGGGACTAGCGGGAGTCTTGTACAATGAGCAGTTCTTC. Protein product: CASSSQGLAGVLYNEQFF.

V gene TRBV5-4 combines with J gene TRBJ1-2, with D possibly TRBD1 on 6 matching bases. This CDR3 region has 16 residues. Trimming left V 3 bases short and J 4 bases short, with 19 bases between. Germline V lookup: CDR1 SGHNT, CDR2 YYREEE (reference sequence). DNA of the CDR3: TGTGCCAGCAGCTCCAAAGGGGGGGGAACACCCTATGGCTACACCTTC. Translating gives CASSSKGGGTPYGYTF.

V usage is TRBV4-3 and J usage is TRBJ1-2; a weak D match, TRBD1 (6 bases). Germline V gene lookup returns CDR1 LGHNA and CDR2 YSLEER. The CDR3 loop spans 15 amino acids. Trimming left V 1 base short and J 4 bases short, with 13 bases between. The CDR3 coding sequence is TGCGCCAGCAGCCAAGTGAGGGGCAGGGGCTATGGCTACACCTTC. Amino acid sequence: CASSQVRGRGYGYTF.

J is TRBJ2-2 and V is TRBV27, with 8 bases identical to TRBD1. CDR1 is MNHEY, CDR2 SMNVEV, per germline (reference sequence). There are 17 residues in the CDR3. After removal of 1 base from V and 4 bases from J, the junction contained 8 bases not matched to a gene. Written as DNA, the CDR3 is TGTGCCAGCAGTTTATATGGGGCAGGGGGCGGCACCGGGGAGCTGTTTTTT. Residues: CASSLYGAGGGTGELFF.

The gene calls are TRBV4-3 and TRBJ1-6, with TRBD1 as a possible D gene (5 bases). The germline CDR1 and CDR2 sequences are LGHNA and YSLEER. This CDR3 contains 15 residues. The germline V and J ends were trimmed by 0 bases and 7 bases, with 10 bases remaining between them. The CDR3 protein is CASSQDPQANSPLHF. CDR3 sequence (DNA): TGCGCCAGCAGCCAAGATCCACAGGCGAATTCACCCCTCCACTTT.

This clone was observed once. The rearrangement joins TRBV7-2 to TRBJ1-2, with 9 bases lining up with TRBD1. After removal of 5 bases from V and 6 bases from J, the junction contained 4 bases not matched to a gene. Germline assignment: CDR1 SGHTA and CDR2 FQGNSA. CDR3 size: 13 residues. In DNA form, the CDR3 reads TGTGCCAGCAGCCCGGACAGGGGAGATGGCTACACCTTC. Translation gives CASSPDRGDGYTF.

The rearrangement links TRBV7-9 to TRBJ1-1; tentatively, D is TRBD1 (5 bases). Germline-derived CDR1 and CDR2 are SEHNR and FQNEAQ (reference sequence). The CDR3 is 12 residues long. The ends were cut back, 5 bases at V and 10 bases at J, with 14 bases in the middle. The CDR3 coding sequence is TGTGCCAGCAGCCTCGAAGGGGCAGGAGCTTTCTTT. Amino acids: CASSLEGAGAFF.

V and J are TRBV19 and TRBJ2-7; 9 bases agree with TRBD1. Per germline, CDR1 LNHDA and CDR2 SQIVND (reference sequence). V lost 5 bases, J lost 1 base, and 9 bases stayed unmatched. This CDR3 comprises 16 residues. The CDR3: CASSLSSGTGSYEQYF. Written as DNA, the CDR3 is TGTGCCAGTAGTCTTTCCTCCGGGACAGGGTCCTACGAGCAGTACTTC.

This sequence joins TRBV11-2 and TRBJ1-1, with D uncertain. This CDR3 is 13 amino acids long. V was pared by 5 bases and J by 0 bases, with 7 bases between. Germline V gene sequence: CDR1 SGHAT, CDR2 FQNNGV. The CDR3 loop reads CASSPSLNTEAFF. In nucleotides, the CDR3 is TGTGCCAGCAGCCCTTCGTTGAACACTGAAGCTTTCTTT.

The chain uses TRBV5-6 and TRBJ1-2; 8 nucleotides line up with TRBD1. The CDR3 contains 16 residues. Unmatched junction bases numbered 12, after V lost 0 bases and J lost 8 bases. Germline-derived CDR1 and CDR2 are SGHDT and YYEEEE. CDR3 DNA sequence: TGTGCCAGCAGCTTGGAAGGACAGGGATGGACGGGAGGCTACACCTTC. Its protein is CASSLEGQGWTGGYTF. The whole variable domain, filled in from reference TRBV5-6 and TRBJ1-2, reads DAGVTQSPTHLIKTRGQQVTLRCSPKSGHDTVSWYQQALGQGPQFIFQYYEEEERQRGNFPDRFSGHQFPNYSSELNVNALLLGDSALYLCASSLEGQGWTGGYTFGSGTRLTVV.

This clone was seen a single time. The J gene is TRBJ1-2, the V gene TRBV6-5; TRBD1 agrees at 12 bases. The J segment lost 6 bases and the V segment lost 5 bases, leaving 7 bases of the junction unmatched. The CDR3 contains 15 residues. The germline V gene has CDR1 MNHEY and CDR2 SVGAGI. The DNA for the CDR3 is TGTGCCAGCAGTCTCGGGACAGGGGGCGCAGATGGCTACACCTTC. Its protein is CASSLGTGGADGYTF.

The chain couples TRBV2 to TRBJ1-1, with a tentative D call TRBD1 (5 bases). CDR3 size: 12 residues. Germline V gene data show CDR1 as SNHLY and CDR2 as FYNNEI. Trimming cost V 4 bases and J 11 bases, with 14 bases left between them. The chain's CDR3 is CASSGPGGDAFF. The CDR3 nucleotides are TGTGCCAGCAGTGGCCCGGGGGGGGATGCTTTCTTT. Looking up the rest from reference TRBV2 and TRBJ1-1 gives the full variable domain: EPEVTQTPSHQVTQMGQEVILRCVPISNHLYFYWYRQILGQKVEFLVSFYNNEISEKSEIFDDQFSVERPDGSNFTLKIRSTKLEDSAMYFCASSGPGGDAFFGQGTRLTVV.

The chain combines TRBV5-5 with TRBJ2-1; a possible D gene is TRBD2 (6 bases). With 1 base removed from V and 2 bases from J, the gap between germline ends came to 13 bases. Germline lookup yields CDR1 SGHKS and CDR2 YYEKEE (reference sequence). There are 16 residues in the CDR3. CDR3 coding DNA: TGTGCCAGCAGCTTGATTAGAGCGGGTCCCTACAATGAGCAGTTCTTC. Protein sequence: CASSLIRAGPYNEQFF.

This clone was detected once. The V and J genes are TRBV1 and TRBJ2-3; the table assigns TRBD2, which was not confirmed against the DNA. TRBV1 is a known pseudogene. This CDR3 is built from 15 residues. CDR3 protein: CTSSQFGGGPDTQYF. The DNA for the CDR3 is TGCACCAGCAGCCAATTCGGGGGGGGGCCAGATACGCAGTATTTT.

The chain is built from TRBV4-3 and TRBJ1-4; D is unresolved. The CDR3 runs 16 residues. The V and J ends lost 0 bases and 7 bases respectively, with 15 bases between them. Germline CDR1 LGHNA, CDR2 YSLEER. Written as DNA, the CDR3 is TGCGCCAGCAGCCAAGATCCAGGCGCGGGAAGTGAAAAACTGTTTTTT. Its translation is CASSQDPGAGSEKLFF.

The chain couples TRBV2 to TRBJ2-7; 11 bases line up with TRBD2. This CDR3 is 15 amino acids long. The germline V gene has CDR1 SNHLY and CDR2 FYNNEI. The junction had 8 bases not matched to a gene; V was cut back by 5 bases and J by 5 bases. The CDR3 DNA reads TGTGCCAGCAGTTTTACTAGCGGGAGACTCGACGAGCAGTACTTC. Translated: CASSFTSGRLDEQYF.

The V gene is TRBV9, the J gene TRBJ2-5, with TRBD2 matching 11 bases. The germline V gene has CDR1 SGDLS and CDR2 YYNGEE. Trimming took 0 bases from V and 5 from J; bases not matched to a gene: 3. This CDR3 is built from 15 residues. The CDR3 coding sequence is TGTGCCAGCAGCGTAGGACTAGCGGGGATTGAGACCCAGTACTTC. Its translation: CASSVGLAGIETQYF.

This clone has just a few counts. The chain joins TRBV29-1 to TRBJ2-1; 9 nucleotides match TRBD2. This CDR3 is built from 16 residues. Germline CDR1 reads SQVTM; CDR2 reads ANQGSEA. Trimming took 2 bases from V and 4 from J; bases not matched to a gene: 9. This CDR3 is CSVETSLAGSYNEQFF. The CDR3 nucleotides are TGCAGCGTTGAAACTTCGCTAGCGGGGTCATACAATGAGCAGTTCTTC.

The V gene is TRBV28, the J gene TRBJ2-5, with 9 positions matching TRBD1. After removal of 6 bases from V and 2 bases from J, the junction contained 7 bases not matched to a gene. Per the germline V gene, CDR1 is MDHEN and CDR2 is SYDVKM. This CDR3 contains 15 residues. The CDR3 protein is CASRLGQGYQETQYF. CDR3 nucleotide sequence: TGTGCCAGCAGGCTGGGACAGGGATATCAAGAGACCCAGTACTTC.

In its sample, this clone was seen once. The rearrangement links TRBV5-6 to TRBJ2-3; 9 bases map to TRBD2. CDR3 size: 16 residues. After removal of 6 bases from V and 2 bases from J, the junction contained 10 bases not matched to a gene. Germline loops: CDR1 SGHDT, CDR2 YYEEEE. The CDR3 DNA is TGTGCCAGCACCCTCGGAGCGGGGGGATTCACAGATACGCAGTATTTT. As protein: CASTLGAGGFTDTQYF.

The chain links TRBV7-2 to TRBJ1-5, with D perhaps TRBD1 (5 bases). V gave up 1 base and J gave up 4 bases, with 11 bases separating them. This CDR3 spans 15 amino acids. Germline V CDR1 and CDR2: SGHTA, FQGNSA. This CDR3 reads CASSLDPGVNQPQHF. The DNA for the CDR3 is TGTGCCAGCAGCTTAGATCCGGGGGTTAATCAGCCCCAGCATTTT.